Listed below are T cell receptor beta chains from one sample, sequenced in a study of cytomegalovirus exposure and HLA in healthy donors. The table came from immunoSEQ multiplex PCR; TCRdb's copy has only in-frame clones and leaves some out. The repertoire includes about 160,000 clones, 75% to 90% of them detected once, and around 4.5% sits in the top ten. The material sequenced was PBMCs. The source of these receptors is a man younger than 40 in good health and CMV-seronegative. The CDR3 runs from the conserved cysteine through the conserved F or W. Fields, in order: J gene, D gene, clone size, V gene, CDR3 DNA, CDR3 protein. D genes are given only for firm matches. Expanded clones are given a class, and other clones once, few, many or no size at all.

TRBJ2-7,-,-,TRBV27,TGTGCCAGCAGTTTAGGAGTTGCCTACGAGCAGTACTTC,CASSLGVAYEQYF
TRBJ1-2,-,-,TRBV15,TGTGCCACCAGCGAGGGAGGATGGGTGCGGGGCTACACCTTC,CATSEGGWVRGYTF
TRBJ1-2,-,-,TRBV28,TGTGCCAGCAGTCCTACAGGGTTGGGCGGCTACACCTTC,CASSPTGLGGYTF
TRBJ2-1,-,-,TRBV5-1,TGCGCCAGCAGCTTCGGGGGGCAAGGGAATGAGCAGTTCTTC,CASSFGGQGNEQFF
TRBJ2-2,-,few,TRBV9,TGTGCCAGCAGCAGCCCCGGGCAGGGATACACCGGGGAGCTGTTTTTT,CASSSPGQGYTGELFF
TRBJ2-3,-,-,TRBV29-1,TGCAGCGGGGCGGGGGCCGGCACAGATACGCAGTATTTT,CSGAGAGTDTQYF
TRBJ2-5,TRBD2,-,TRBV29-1,TGCAGCGTTGAAGAACTAGCGGGTGATACCCAGTACTTC,CSVEELAGDTQYF
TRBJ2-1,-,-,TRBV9,TGTGCCAGCAGCGCCTACGGGGACTCCTACAATGAGCAGTTCTTC,CASSAYGDSYNEQFF
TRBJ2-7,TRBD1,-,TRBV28,TGTGCCGGCTCGCGTACAGGGGCAGCCTACGAGCAGTACTTC,CAGSRTGAAYEQYF
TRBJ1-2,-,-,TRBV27,TGTGCCAGCAGTCCCCGACAGCGGGGTGGCTACACCTTC,CASSPRQRGGYTF
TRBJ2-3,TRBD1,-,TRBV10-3,TGTGCCATCACCCCGGGACAGGGAGGTGGGACAGATACGCAGTATTTT,CAITPGQGGGTDTQYF
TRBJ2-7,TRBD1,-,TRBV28,TGTGCCAGCAGTCCTCCCGGGACAGGGTACGAGCAGTACTTC,CASSPPGTGYEQYF
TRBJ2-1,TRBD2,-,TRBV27,TGTGCCAGCAGTTTACTACTAGCGGACAATGAGCAGTTCTTC,CASSLLLADNEQFF
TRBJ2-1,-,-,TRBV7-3,TGTGCCAGCAGCCCCACGTCGAGCTCCTACAATGAGCAGTTCTTC,CASSPTSSSYNEQFF